One sample yielded the 15 T cell receptor beta chains listed below, sequenced in a study of blood T cell repertoires in COVID-19. The assay was immunoSEQ multiplex PCR, and TCRdb's table has in-frame clones only and misses some. The table has about 55,000 clones, 88% seen once. The specimen sequenced was peripheral blood. Every receptor here comes from a man aged 60 to 75 with active COVID-19.

The V and J genes are TRBV4-1 and TRBJ2-1; TRBD1 matches at 11 bases. The germline V gene has CDR1 MGHRA and CDR2 YSYEKL. The ends lost 4 bases at V and 10 bases at J; junction bases unmatched: 3. CDR3 length equals 13 residues. DNA for the CDR3: TGCGCCAGCAGCCCGGACAGGGGGCCCGAGCAGTTCTTC. Its translation is CASSPDRGPEQFF.

This clone was recorded only once. The chain couples TRBV27 to TRBJ2-7; 12 bases align to TRBD2. CDR1 and CDR2 from the germline V gene are MNHEY and SMNVEV (reference sequence). The V gene end was trimmed by 3 bases and the J gene end by 4 bases; junction bases not matched to a gene: 10. The CDR3 length is 17 residues. CDR3 in amino acids: CASSFKPTTSGSYEQYF. The CDR3 region has the DNA TGTGCCAGCAGTTTTAAACCTACGACTAGCGGGAGTTACGAGCAGTACTTC.

This chain connects TRBV6-5 to TRBJ2-5; D might be TRBD2 (5 bases). The CDR3 sequence is 13 residues long. CDR1 and CDR2 from the germline V gene are MNHEY and SVGAGI. V lost 2 bases, J lost 5 bases, and 9 bases lay in between. The CDR3 loop is CASSYTRIETQYF. CDR3 nucleotides: TGTGCCAGCAGTTACACTAGGATTGAGACCCAGTACTTC.

The genes are TRBV5-1 and TRBJ2-3; 11 bases are a match to TRBD2. The CDR3 contains 15 residues. J was trimmed by 1 base and V by 3 bases; bases with no gene match: 1. CDR1 is SGHRS and CDR2 is YFSETQ in the germline V gene. The CDR3, as DNA: TGCGCCAGCAGCTCACTAGCGGGAGGCACAGATACGCAGTATTTT. It codes for CASSSLAGGTDTQYF.

The chain links TRBV4-2 to TRBJ1-1, with D hard to call. CDR1 and CDR2 from the germline V gene are LGHNA and YNFKEQ. This CDR3 contains 14 residues. Between the trimmed V and J ends, which lost 1 base and 4 bases, there was a span of 10 bases. Here the CDR3 DNA reads TGTGCCAGCAGCCAAGGAGGGCGCGGCACTGAAGCTTTCTTT. It translates to CASSQGGRGTEAFF.

Written as DNA, the CDR3 is TGTGCCAGCAGTTCCCCAGGGAGGGAAAACACCATATATTTT. Residues: CASSSPGRENTIYF. V gene TRBV6-5 combines with J gene TRBJ1-3, with D maybe TRBD1 (5 bases). Trimming stripped 4 bases from V and 6 bases from J, with 13 bases between. This CDR3 has 14 amino acids. Germline V CDR1 and CDR2: MNHEY, SVGAGI.

V gene TRBV5-1 combines with J gene TRBJ1-5, with 7 bases lining up with TRBD1. The germline gives CDR1 SGHRS, CDR2 YFSETQ. V lost 4 bases and J lost 1; bases outside the gene matches: 11. The length of the CDR3 is 17 residues. Written as DNA, the CDR3 is TGCGCCAGCAGCCCCTGGGACAGCTCTTTAAGCAATCAGCCCCAGCATTTT. It is translated as CASSPWDSSLSNQPQHF.

This clone was recorded only once. V gene TRBV7-8 combines with J gene TRBJ1-1; TRBD1 is a possible D gene (5 bases). The CDR3 extends over 14 amino acids. Trimming stripped 4 bases from V and 5 bases from J, with 14 bases between. Germline V CDR1 and CDR2: SGHVS, FQNEAQ. Here the CDR3 reads CASSSGLTETEAFF. The CDR3, as DNA: TGTGCCAGCAGCTCGGGACTTACCGAAACTGAAGCTTTCTTT.

Concerning this clone itself: One junction end disagrees with the germline gene, perhaps due to a read error. The chain combines TRBV9 with TRBJ1-1; D gene ambiguous. This CDR3 is built from 15 residues. Germline V gene data show CDR1 as SGDLS and CDR2 as YYNGEE. CDR3 coding DNA: TGTGCCAGCAGCTTCGAAGGGCGGGAGAACGCTGAAGCTTTCTTT. It translates to CASSFEGRENAEAFF.

The gene calls are TRBV12-1 and TRBJ2-1; TRBD2 is taken as the D call from the table, unchecked against the DNA. TRBV12-1 is termed a pseudogene. CDR3 length: 15 amino acids. CDR3 sequence reads: CASSFWEGPYNEQFF. The CDR3 nucleotides are TGTGCCAGCAGCTTTTGGGAGGGCCCCTACAATGAGCAGTTCTTC.

This rearrangement joins TRBV6-5 to TRBJ2-1; 7 bases fit TRBD2. In germline, CDR1 is MNHEY, CDR2 SVGAGI. J gave up 9 bases and V 2 bases, and 7 bases lay outside the gene matches. This CDR3 contains 14 residues. This CDR3 is CASSYGREKVEQFF. The CDR3 bases are TGTGCCAGCAGTTACGGGCGGGAGAAGGTTGAGCAGTTCTTC.

V and J are TRBV11-2 and TRBJ2-1; possible D gene TRBD1, 8 bases. The CDR3 is made up of 17 amino acids. V lost 3 bases to trimming and J lost 1 base, with 16 bases between them. Germline CDR1 and CDR2: SGHAT and FQNNGV. The CDR3 region has the DNA TGTGCCAGCAGCTTCCAAGCGGGGACAGGTTCCTACAATGAGCAGTTCTTC. Its translation: CASSFQAGTGSYNEQFF.

The chain uses TRBV5-6 and TRBJ2-3; weak D call: TRBD1 (6 bases). The CDR3 totals 18 residues. V lost 0 bases and J lost 4, with 21 bases in between. The germline CDR1 and CDR2 sequences are SGHDT and YYEEEE. The CDR3 nucleotides are TGTGCCAGCAGCTTGGATTTGGTAGGACAGCCCTTGGCAGATACGCAGTATTTT. Its translation: CASSLDLVGQPLADTQYF.

This clone was seen once. The chain links TRBV18 to TRBJ2-5; 9 nucleotides agree with TRBD1. Unmatched junction bases numbered 5, after V lost 3 bases and J lost 3 bases. The length of the CDR3 is 15 residues. Looked up from germline, CDR1 is KGHSH and CDR2 is LQKENI. The CDR3 loop reads CASSPRQGEEETQYF. In DNA, the CDR3 is TGTGCCAGCTCACCCCGACAGGGGGAAGAAGAGACCCAGTACTTC.

This chain connects TRBV4-1 to TRBJ2-1, with TRBD2 matching over 8 bases. The V segment lost 4 bases and the J segment 8 bases; nucleotides outside the gene matches: 10. Per the germline V gene, CDR1 is MGHRA and CDR2 is YSYEKL. The CDR3 is made up of 15 amino acids. Written as DNA, the CDR3 is TGCGCCAGCAGCCCCGAGAGCGGGAGCTGGGATGAGCAGTTCTTC. Its translation: CASSPESGSWDEQFF.